Listed below are T cell receptor beta chains from one sample, sequenced in a study of spatial heterogeneity in lung cancer. TCRdb redid the calling of the 5' RACE reads with MiXCR, one entry per CDR3 protein. The table has 25,000 or so distinct CDR3 sequences, about 3% seen once. This sample comprised PBMCs, obtained at surgery. These receptors all come from a female donor with early-stage non-small cell lung cancer. Both conserved end residues are part of each CDR3. D genes are given only for firm matches. Size is omitted from some rows. Given values are once, few, many or a class for expanded clones.

J gene: TRBJ1-5
V gene: TRBV5-1
clone size: medium-sized
D gene: -
CDR3 protein: CASSLGDTNDQPQHF
CDR3 DNA: TGCGCCAGCAGCTTGGGCGATACAAATGATCAGCCCCAGCATTTT

J gene: TRBJ2-2
V gene: TRBV29-1
clone size: many
D gene: TRBD2
CDR3 protein: CSVGGLAGARNTGELFF
CDR3 DNA: TGCAGCGTTGGGGGACTAGCGGGAGCACGGAACACCGGGGAGCTGTTTTTT

J gene: TRBJ2-7
V gene: TRBV7-2
clone size: many
D gene: TRBD1
CDR3 protein: CASSPRTGIRYEQYF
CDR3 DNA: TGTGCCAGCAGCCCCCGGACAGGGATACGTTACGAGCAGTACTTC

J gene: TRBJ2-1
V gene: TRBV14
clone size: many
D gene: TRBD2
CDR3 protein: CASSHDIAGVSYNEQFF
CDR3 DNA: TGTGCCAGCAGCCATGACATAGCGGGAGTTTCCTACAATGAGCAGTTCTTC

J gene: TRBJ2-3
V gene: TRBV7-6
clone size: many
D gene: -
CDR3 protein: CASSLRGGSTDTQYF
CDR3 DNA: TGTGCCAGCAGCTTAAGAGGGGGTAGCACAGATACGCAGTATTTT

J gene: TRBJ2-6
V gene: TRBV18
clone size: few
D gene: -
CDR3 protein: CASSESGYSGANVLTF
CDR3 DNA: TGTGCCAGCTCAGAGTCGGGTTACTCTGGGGCCAACGTCCTGACTTTC

J gene: TRBJ2-2
V gene: TRBV24-1
clone size: many
D gene: -
CDR3 protein: CATSETGANTGELFF
CDR3 DNA: TGTGCCACCAGTGAAACCGGGGCCAACACCGGGGAGCTGTTTTTT

J gene: TRBJ2-3
V gene: TRBV21-1
clone size: many
D gene: -
CDR3 protein: CASSKSGQGRTDTQYF
CDR3 DNA: TGTGCCAGCAGCAAATCTGGGCAGGGACGCACAGATACGCAGTATTTT

J gene: TRBJ1-3
V gene: TRBV7-9
clone size: many
D gene: -
CDR3 protein: CASSIARGQGNTIYF
CDR3 DNA: TGTGCCAGCAGCATAGCGCGTGGCCAAGGAAACACCATATATTTT

J gene: TRBJ1-3
V gene: TRBV11-2
clone size: many
D gene: TRBD1
CDR3 protein: CASSPGTGSVKNTIYF
CDR3 DNA: TGTGCCAGCAGCCCAGGGACAGGGAGTGTGAAAAACACCATATATTTT

J gene: TRBJ2-3
V gene: TRBV27
clone size: few
D gene: TRBD2
CDR3 protein: CASSQTSGSVQDTQYF
CDR3 DNA: TGTGCCAGCAGTCAGACTAGCGGGAGTGTTCAAGATACGCAGTATTTT

J gene: TRBJ2-7
V gene: TRBV24-1
clone size: many
D gene: TRBD1
CDR3 protein: CATSDRRTGWSHEQYF
CDR3 DNA: TGTGCCACCAGTGACCGAAGGACAGGGTGGTCCCACGAGCAGTACTTC

J gene: TRBJ1-4
V gene: TRBV27
clone size: many
D gene: -
CDR3 protein: CASSFFKTGFVNEKLFF
CDR3 DNA: TGTGCCAGCAGTTTTTTCAAGACAGGCTTTGTTAATGAAAAACTGTTTTTT

J gene: TRBJ2-7
V gene: TRBV27
clone size: many
D gene: -
CDR3 protein: CASSSNYEQYF
CDR3 DNA: TGTGCCAGCAGTTCGAACTACGAGCAGTACTTC

J gene: TRBJ2-3
V gene: TRBV7-9
clone size: many
D gene: -
CDR3 protein: CASSLRERRTDTQYF
CDR3 DNA: TGTGCCAGCAGCTTAAGGGAGAGACGGACAGATACGCAGTATTTT

J gene: TRBJ2-5
V gene: TRBV4-2
clone size: medium-sized
D gene: TRBD2
CDR3 protein: CASSHAAGEETQYF
CDR3 DNA: TGTGCCAGCAGCCATGCCGCGGGGGAGGAGACCCAGTACTTC

J gene: TRBJ2-2
V gene: TRBV9
clone size: many
D gene: TRBD1
CDR3 protein: CASSVPQGGTGELFF
CDR3 DNA: TGTGCCAGCAGCGTACCACAGGGGGGAACCGGGGAGCTGTTTTTT

J gene: TRBJ2-5
V gene: TRBV2
clone size: many
D gene: TRBD2
CDR3 protein: CASSELTSGSQETQYF
CDR3 DNA: TGTGCCAGCAGTGAACTGACTAGCGGTTCCCAAGAGACCCAGTACTTC

J gene: TRBJ2-7
V gene: TRBV27
clone size: many
D gene: TRBD1
CDR3 protein: CASRTGPYEQYF
CDR3 DNA: TGTGCCAGCCGGACAGGACCCTACGAGCAGTACTTC

J gene: TRBJ2-5
V gene: TRBV3-1
clone size: many
D gene: -
CDR3 protein: CASSPGVETQYF
CDR3 DNA: TGTGCCAGCAGCCCCGGGGTAGAGACCCAGTACTTC

J gene: TRBJ1-1
V gene: TRBV5-1
clone size: many
D gene: -
CDR3 protein: CASSGQGANTEAFF
CDR3 DNA: TGCGCCAGCAGTGGGCAGGGCGCGAACACTGAAGCTTTCTTT

J gene: TRBJ2-7
V gene: TRBV29-1
clone size: medium-sized
D gene: -
CDR3 protein: CSVEGAGEQYF
CDR3 DNA: TGCAGCGTTGAGGGCGCCGGCGAGCAGTACTTC

J gene: TRBJ2-7
V gene: TRBV7-9
clone size: few
D gene: TRBD1
CDR3 protein: CASSSGTGGEQYF
CDR3 DNA: TGTGCCAGCAGTTCCGGGACAGGGGGAGAGCAGTACTTC

J gene: TRBJ2-1
V gene: TRBV19
clone size: many
D gene: -
CDR3 protein: CASAPLDASFRSSYNEQFF
CDR3 DNA: TGTGCCAGTGCCCCTTTAGACGCTTCTTTTAGGAGCTCCTACAATGAGCAGTTCTTC

J gene: TRBJ2-2
V gene: TRBV10-2
clone size: medium-sized
D gene: TRBD1
CDR3 protein: CASSIGQANTGELFF
CDR3 DNA: TGCGCCAGCAGTATCGGACAGGCGAACACCGGGGAGCTGTTTTTT

J gene: TRBJ2-7
V gene: TRBV10-3
clone size: many
D gene: TRBD2
CDR3 protein: CAISAGTSRELYEQYF
CDR3 DNA: TGTGCCATCAGTGCCGGGACTAGCCGGGAGCTGTACGAGCAGTACTTC

J gene: TRBJ1-1
V gene: TRBV11-2
clone size: many
D gene: -
CDR3 protein: CASSPWAGTEAFF
CDR3 DNA: TGTGCCAGCAGCCCATGGGCCGGTACTGAAGCTTTCTTT

J gene: TRBJ2-6
V gene: TRBV28
clone size: many
D gene: TRBD1
CDR3 protein: CASSWTGPLGFGANVLTF
CDR3 DNA: TGTGCCAGCAGTTGGACAGGACCTCTGGGGTTTGGGGCCAACGTCCTGACTTTC

J gene: TRBJ2-2
V gene: TRBV28
clone size: many
D gene: TRBD1
CDR3 protein: CASSLTGTNTGELFF
CDR3 DNA: TGTGCCAGCAGTTTGACAGGGACGAACACCGGGGAGCTGTTTTTT

J gene: TRBJ2-3
V gene: TRBV6-2/TRBV6-3
clone size: many
D gene: -
CDR3 protein: CASSFWRITDTQYF
CDR3 DNA: TGTGCCAGCAGTTTCTGGCGGATCACAGATACGCAGTATTTT

J gene: TRBJ2-5
V gene: TRBV20-1
clone size: many
D gene: -
CDR3 protein: CSARIMARETQYF
CDR3 DNA: TGCAGTGCTAGGATCATGGCCAGGGAGACCCAGTACTTC

J gene: TRBJ2-1
V gene: TRBV5-4
clone size: few
D gene: -
CDR3 protein: CASSPDRGVNNEQFF
CDR3 DNA: TGTGCCAGCAGCCCAGACCGGGGAGTGAATAATGAGCAGTTCTTC

J gene: TRBJ2-3
V gene: TRBV5-1
clone size: few
D gene: -
CDR3 protein: CASSLGQSTDTQYF
CDR3 DNA: TGCGCCAGCAGCTTGGGACAGTCCACAGATACGCAGTATTTT

J gene: TRBJ1-1
V gene: TRBV20-1
clone size: many
D gene: -
CDR3 protein: CSASRDLAFF
CDR3 DNA: TGCAGTGCTAGCAGGGACTTGGCTTTCTTT

J gene: TRBJ2-4
V gene: TRBV20-1
clone size: many
D gene: TRBD2
CDR3 protein: CSARGLATKNIQYF
CDR3 DNA: TGCAGTGCTAGAGGACTAGCGACTAAAAACATTCAGTACTTC

J gene: TRBJ1-4
V gene: TRBV6-5
clone size: few
D gene: -
CDR3 protein: CASSRSFFNEKLFF
CDR3 DNA: TGTGCCAGCAGTCGAAGCTTCTTTAATGAAAAACTGTTTTTT

J gene: TRBJ1-6
V gene: TRBV12-3/TRBV12-4
clone size: many
D gene: TRBD1
CDR3 protein: CASSWGDSSSYNSPLHF
CDR3 DNA: TGTGCCAGCAGTTGGGGGGACAGTAGCTCCTATAATTCACCCCTCCACTTT

J gene: TRBJ2-3
V gene: TRBV27
clone size: many
D gene: TRBD1
CDR3 protein: CASSMDRGLDTQYF
CDR3 DNA: TGTGCCAGCAGTATGGACAGGGGATTAGATACGCAGTATTTT

J gene: TRBJ2-1
V gene: TRBV11-2
clone size: many
D gene: -
CDR3 protein: CASSLLRGRTYNEQFF
CDR3 DNA: TGTGCCAGCAGCTTATTACGGGGTAGGACCTACAATGAGCAGTTCTTC

J gene: TRBJ1-1
V gene: TRBV4-1
clone size: many
D gene: -
CDR3 protein: CASSQWWGTEAFF
CDR3 DNA: TGCGCCAGCAGCCAATGGTGGGGGACTGAAGCTTTCTTT

J gene: TRBJ2-7
V gene: TRBV29-1
clone size: many
D gene: TRBD2
CDR3 protein: CSVELAGEKAYEQYF
CDR3 DNA: TGCAGCGTTGAACTAGCGGGAGAAAAAGCCTACGAGCAGTACTTC

J gene: TRBJ2-2
V gene: TRBV20-1
clone size: many
D gene: TRBD2
CDR3 protein: CSVGLAGHTGELFF
CDR3 DNA: TGCAGTGTTGGCCTAGCGGGGCACACCGGGGAGCTGTTTTTT

J gene: TRBJ1-6
V gene: TRBV5-1
clone size: many
D gene: TRBD1
CDR3 protein: CASSLAGTDNSPLHF
CDR3 DNA: TGCGCCAGCAGCTTGGCTGGGACAGATAATTCACCCCTCCACTTT

J gene: TRBJ1-2
V gene: TRBV5-4
clone size: -
D gene: -
CDR3 protein: CASSLGGTYGYTF
CDR3 DNA: TGTGCCAGCAGCTTGGGGGGGACTTATGGCTACACCTTC

J gene: TRBJ2-4
V gene: TRBV19
clone size: many
D gene: TRBD2
CDR3 protein: CASGSGSAKNIQYF
CDR3 DNA: TGTGCCAGTGGGAGCGGGAGTGCCAAAAACATTCAGTACTTC

J gene: TRBJ2-5
V gene: TRBV9
clone size: many
D gene: -
CDR3 protein: CASSGLWRETQYF
CDR3 DNA: TGTGCCAGCAGCGGACTATGGAGAGAGACCCAGTACTTC

J gene: TRBJ2-1
V gene: TRBV5-5
clone size: many
D gene: TRBD1
CDR3 protein: CASRWDRYNEQFF
CDR3 DNA: TGTGCCAGCAGATGGGACAGATACAATGAGCAGTTCTTC

J gene: TRBJ2-4
V gene: TRBV6-5
clone size: many
D gene: -
CDR3 protein: CASTSTRTRLAKNIQYF
CDR3 DNA: TGTGCCAGCACCTCCACTAGGACAAGACTAGCCAAAAACATTCAGTACTTC

J gene: TRBJ2-3
V gene: TRBV10-2
clone size: many
D gene: -
CDR3 protein: CASRMTDKTLATDTQYF
CDR3 DNA: TGCGCCAGCCGAATGACAGATAAAACTTTAGCGACAGATACGCAGTATTTT

J gene: TRBJ2-3
V gene: TRBV10-3
clone size: many
D gene: TRBD2
CDR3 protein: CAISESGSGRGDTQYF
CDR3 DNA: TGTGCCATCAGTGAGTCGGGAAGCGGGAGGGGAGATACGCAGTATTTT

J gene: TRBJ2-2
V gene: TRBV12-3/TRBV12-4
clone size: many
D gene: -
CDR3 protein: CASSLRWAGELFF
CDR3 DNA: TGTGCCAGCAGTTTGAGGTGGGCCGGGGAGCTGTTTTTT

J gene: TRBJ2-1
V gene: TRBV11-2
clone size: many
D gene: TRBD2
CDR3 protein: CASSLTSGPMNEQFF
CDR3 DNA: TGTGCCAGCAGCTTGACTAGCGGTCCTATGAATGAGCAGTTCTTC

J gene: TRBJ2-6
V gene: TRBV25-1
clone size: many
D gene: -
CDR3 protein: CAARAGGISGANVLTF
CDR3 DNA: TGTGCCGCCCGGGCAGGTGGAATCTCTGGGGCCAACGTCCTGACTTTC

J gene: TRBJ2-1
V gene: TRBV19
clone size: many
D gene: -
CDR3 protein: CASSLSDSPYGNEQFF
CDR3 DNA: TGTGCCAGTAGTCTCAGCGACAGCCCCTATGGCAATGAGCAGTTCTTC

J gene: TRBJ2-7
V gene: TRBV20-1
clone size: medium-sized
D gene: TRBD2
CDR3 protein: CSARDGTSGSSGEQYF
CDR3 DNA: TGCAGTGCTAGAGATGGGACTAGCGGGAGTTCGGGGGAGCAGTACTTC